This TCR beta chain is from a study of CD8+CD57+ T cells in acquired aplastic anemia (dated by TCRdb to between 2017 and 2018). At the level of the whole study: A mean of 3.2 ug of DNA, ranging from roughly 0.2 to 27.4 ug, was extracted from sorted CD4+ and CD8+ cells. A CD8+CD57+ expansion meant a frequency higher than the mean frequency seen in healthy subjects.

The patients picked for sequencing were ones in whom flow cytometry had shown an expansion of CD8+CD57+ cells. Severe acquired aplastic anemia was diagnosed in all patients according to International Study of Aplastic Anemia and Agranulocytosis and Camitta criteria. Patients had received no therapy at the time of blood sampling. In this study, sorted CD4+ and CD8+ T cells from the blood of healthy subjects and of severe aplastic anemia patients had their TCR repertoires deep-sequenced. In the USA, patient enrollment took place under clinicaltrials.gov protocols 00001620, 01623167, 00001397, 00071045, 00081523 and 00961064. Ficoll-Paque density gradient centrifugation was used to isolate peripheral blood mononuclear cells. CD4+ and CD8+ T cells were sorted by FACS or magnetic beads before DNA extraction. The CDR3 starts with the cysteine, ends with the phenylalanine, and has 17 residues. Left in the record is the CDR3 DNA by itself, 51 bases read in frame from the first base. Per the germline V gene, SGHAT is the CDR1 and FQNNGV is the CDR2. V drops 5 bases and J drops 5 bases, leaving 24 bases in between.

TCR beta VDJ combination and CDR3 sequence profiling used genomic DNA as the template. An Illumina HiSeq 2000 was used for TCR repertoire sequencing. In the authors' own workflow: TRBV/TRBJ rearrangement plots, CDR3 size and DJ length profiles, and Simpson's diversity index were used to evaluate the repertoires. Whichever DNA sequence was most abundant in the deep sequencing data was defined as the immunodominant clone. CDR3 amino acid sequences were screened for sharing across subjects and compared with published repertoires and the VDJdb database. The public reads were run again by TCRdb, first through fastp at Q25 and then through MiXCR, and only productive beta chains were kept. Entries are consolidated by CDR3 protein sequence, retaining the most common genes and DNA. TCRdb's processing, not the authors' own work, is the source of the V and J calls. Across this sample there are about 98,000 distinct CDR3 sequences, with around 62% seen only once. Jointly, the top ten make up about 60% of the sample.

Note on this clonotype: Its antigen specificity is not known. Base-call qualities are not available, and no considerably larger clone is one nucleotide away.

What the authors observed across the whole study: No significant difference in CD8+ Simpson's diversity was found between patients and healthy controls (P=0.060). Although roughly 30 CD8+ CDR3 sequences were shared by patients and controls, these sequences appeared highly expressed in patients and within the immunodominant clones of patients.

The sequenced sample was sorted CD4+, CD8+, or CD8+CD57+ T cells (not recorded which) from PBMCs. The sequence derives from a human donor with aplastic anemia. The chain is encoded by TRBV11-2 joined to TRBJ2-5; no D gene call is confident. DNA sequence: TGTGCCAGCAGCCGATTTGGGATTCCACGCGGCGAGGAGACCCAGTACTTC. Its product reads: CASSRFGIPRGEETQYF.